This is a list of T cell receptor beta chains from one sample in a study of Ad26.COV2.S vaccination and SARS-CoV-2 variants. Profiling relied on immunoSEQ multiplex PCR, and the TCRdb table lists in-frame clones only, not all of them. The table shows roughly 350,000 clones, with roughly nine tenths occurring only once. Specimen: peripheral blood, collected in a trial of Ad26.COV2.S vaccine versus placebo. These receptors all come from a person between 18 and 60 years old who received the Ad26.COV2.S COVID-19 vaccine or a placebo. CDR3s include the opening cysteine and the closing phenylalanine or tryptophan. A D gene is named only where the DNA matches it firmly. Size is stated for part of the rows, as once, few or many counts, or as a class when the clone is expanded.

d_call	v_call	clone_size	j_call	cdr3_nt	cdr3_aa
TRBD1	TRBV6-2/TRBV6-3	.	TRBJ2-5	TGTGCCAGCAGTCGAGCCGGGACAGGGGGCCAAGAGACCCAGTACTTC	CASSRAGTGGQETQYF
.	TRBV19	.	TRBJ1-3	TGTGCCAGTACTTTTACCGCGGTATCTGGAAACACCATATATTTT	CASTFTAVSGNTIYF
TRBD1	TRBV7-8	.	TRBJ1-4	TGTGCCAGCAGCACCCGGGGACAGAATGAAAAACTGTTTTTT	CASSTRGQNEKLFF
.	TRBV30	.	TRBJ2-1	TGTGCCTGGAGTGTAGGAGACAATGAGCAGTTCTTC	CAWSVGDNEQFF
TRBD2	TRBV7-8	.	TRBJ2-7	TGTGCCAGCAGAGCGGGAGGGCCAATTAGGTCCTACGAGCAGTACTTC	CASRAGGPIRSYEQYF
.	TRBV9	.	TRBJ1-1	TGTGCCAGCAGCGAGCAGAGGGGCAGCACTGAAGCTTTCTTT	CASSEQRGSTEAFF
TRBD1	TRBV9	.	TRBJ2-2	TGTGCCAGCAGCGTAAAACAGGGGTGGACCGGGGAGCTGTTTTTT	CASSVKQGWTGELFF
TRBD1	TRBV28	.	TRBJ2-7	TGTGCCAGCAGTTTGTCAGGGGGCCGAAACGAGCAGTACTTC	CASSLSGGRNEQYF
.	TRBV4-3	.	TRBJ2-6	TGCGCCAGCAGCCAAGTTACAGATACCTCTGGGGCCAACGTCCTGACTTTC	CASSQVTDTSGANVLTF
TRBD2	TRBV15	once	TRBJ2-3	TGTGCCACCAGCAGACCCGAACCCGGGACTAGCGGGAGGGTTACGCAGTATTTT	CATSRPEPGTSGRVTQYF
.	TRBV6-1	.	TRBJ1-3	TGTGCCAGCAGTGAAGCTAGGCCGGCCTCTGGAAACACCATATATTTT	CASSEARPASGNTIYF
TRBD1	TRBV9	.	TRBJ1-2	TGTGCCAGCACCGGGACAGGGGGGAGGAGAGGTGGCTACACCTTC	CASTGTGGRRGGYTF
.	TRBV6-5	.	TRBJ2-7	TGTGCCAGCAGTTACTCGAAGGTTAGCCTGGACGAGCAGTACTTC	CASSYSKVSLDEQYF
.	TRBV19	.	TRBJ2-3	TGTGCCAGTAGTAGCGGACAGACCACAGATACGCAGTATTTT	CASSSGQTTDTQYF
TRBD1	TRBV5-6	.	TRBJ1-2	TGTGCCAGCAGCATGGGACAGGGTAACTATGGCTACACCTTC	CASSMGQGNYGYTF
.	TRBV7-9	once	TRBJ2-1	TGTGCCAGCAGCTTAGTTGAGTTTCCGGGGAATGAGCAGTTCTTC	CASSLVEFPGNEQFF
.	TRBV6-5	once	TRBJ2-7	TGTGCCAGCAGTTACATCGGGAGCGTTTCCTACGAGCAGTACTTC	CASSYIGSVSYEQYF
.	TRBV23-1	medium-sized	TRBJ1-3	TGCGCCAGCAGTACCCCCCACGGAAACACCATATATTTT	CASSTPHGNTIYF
.	TRBV19	once	TRBJ1-5	TGTGCCAGTAGCCCGGACGGTAATCAGCCCCAGCATTTT	CASSPDGNQPQHF
.	TRBV28	.	TRBJ2-7	TGTGCCAGCAGTTTTGGGAAAGACAGGAGCTCCTACGAGCAGTACTTC	CASSFGKDRSSYEQYF
TRBD1	TRBV28	.	TRBJ1-5	TGTGCCAGCAGTACCAACACAGGGGGTCGCAATCAGCCCCAGCATTTT	CASSTNTGGRNQPQHF
.	TRBV6-2/TRBV6-3	.	TRBJ1-1	TGTGCCAGCAGTTACGACGGATACACTGAAGCTTTCTTT	CASSYDGYTEAFF
.	TRBV9	.	TRBJ2-5	TGTGCCAGCAGCGTAGGCGGGGGCAGCCAAGAGACCCAGTACTTC	CASSVGGGSQETQYF
TRBD1	TRBV6-2/TRBV6-3	.	TRBJ2-7	TGTGCCAGCAGTACACAACCCCGATTCCCGGGACAGAGACCCTACGAGCAGTACTTC	CASSTQPRFPGQRPYEQYF
TRBD2	TRBV3-1/TRBV3-2	.	TRBJ2-5	TGTGCCAGCAGCCAAGCGGGGGGAGAAGAGACCCAGTACTTC	CASSQAGGEETQYF
TRBD2	TRBV3-1/TRBV3-2	.	TRBJ2-1	TGTGCCAGCAGCCAAGATTCTCTAGCGGGGTACAATGAGCAGTTCTTC	CASSQDSLAGYNEQFF
.	TRBV5-6	.	TRBJ2-5	TGTGCCAGCAGCTTAATGCTAGCCAGAGAGACCCAGTACTTC	CASSLMLARETQYF
TRBD2	TRBV30	.	TRBJ2-1	TGTGCCTGGAGTGTATCCGGGGGGTGGAATGAGCAGTTCTTC	CAWSVSGGWNEQFF
.	TRBV28	.	TRBJ1-1	TGTGCCAGCAGTTTGGGGGGGGGCATGGCTGAAGCTTTCTTT	CASSLGGGMAEAFF
.	TRBV6-5	.	TRBJ2-4	TGTGCCAGCAGCGCTAACTATGGGATTCAGTACTTC	CASSANYGIQYF
TRBD1	TRBV7-9	.	TRBJ2-7	TGTGCCAGCAGCCGAGGACAGGGCATCGTCGACGAGCAGTACTTC	CASSRGQGIVDEQYF
TRBD1	TRBV28	.	TRBJ2-7	TGTGCCAGCAGAGGACAGGGGGCGTACCTACAGCAGTACTTC	CASRGQGAYLQQYF
.	TRBV7-2	.	TRBJ2-1	TGTGCCAGCAGCTTAGGTTCTGAGCAGTTCTTC	CASSLGSEQFF
.	TRBV19	once	TRBJ2-1	TGTGCCAGTAGTGTCCTAATAGCGTCGGAGCAGTTCTTC	CASSVLIASEQFF
.	TRBV28	.	TRBJ1-6	TGTGCCAGCTTCGGACTTTATAATTCACCCCTCCACTTT	CASFGLYNSPLHF
TRBD1	TRBV5-6	.	TRBJ2-2	TGTGCCAGCAGCTTGGGACAGGGGCCTAGGGCCGGGGAGCTGTTTTTT	CASSLGQGPRAGELFF
.	TRBV6-1	.	TRBJ2-7	TGTGCCAGCAGTGAAGCAAGTTCGACCTACGAGCAGTACTTC	CASSEASSTYEQYF
.	TRBV7-9	.	TRBJ2-1	TGTGCCAGCAGCTCGGTGACCCATGAGCAGTTCTTC	CASSSVTHEQFF
.	TRBV5-6	.	TRBJ2-1	TGTGCCAGCAGCTTGGGGGGGGCCGGGACGGGTGAGCAGTTCTTC	CASSLGGAGTGEQFF